This T cell receptor (beta chain) was found in a study of blood T cell repertoires in COVID-19. Across the study: The origin of the acute and convalescent COVID-19 samples was the United States, Italy and Spain. In each case, the material was cDNA or gDNA derived from T cells, B-cell-depleted T cells, or PBMCs.

Original analysis: Reference gene primer amplification gave nucleated cell count estimates. Profiling relied on immunoSEQ multiplex PCR, and the TCRdb table lists in-frame clones only, not all of them. D and trimming were read from the DNA, whereas the V and J calls and clone size are those reported in that table. The data contain tens of thousands of clones, 70% to 90% of them seen just once; the ten biggest clones take up 10% to 15%. This clone was counted only a few times. Specimen: peripheral blood. The sequence derives from a human donor in a cohort sampled during active COVID-19.

CDR3 sequence reads: CASSQAGSQGGYTF. For the CDR3, the DNA is TGTGCCAGCAGCCAAGCCGGATCACAGGGCGGCTACACCTTC. This rearrangement joins TRBV3-1 (or the pseudogene TRBV3-2) to TRBJ1-2; a weak D match, TRBD1 (6 bases). CDR3 length: 14 residues. Germline CDR1 is LGHDT and CDR2 is YNNKEL (reference sequence). V shed 1 base and J shed 8 bases, with 14 bases lying between them.